The 26 T cell receptor beta chains in this list originate from one sample, sequenced in a study of cytomegalovirus exposure and HLA in healthy donors. PCR was performed using 60 Vbeta and 13 Jbeta primers. Method: immunoSEQ multiplex PCR; TCRdb's copy keeps in-frame clones and lacks some. The sample shows roughly 100,000 clones, over 75% of them seen only once. Input material: PBMCs. These receptor sequences come from a woman aged 40 to 50 in good health and CMV-seropositive.

By proportion, this clone is medium-sized. The chain couples TRBV4-2 to TRBJ1-5; D remains ambiguous. V was pared by 0 bases and J by 3 bases, with 12 bases between. There are 16 residues in the CDR3. Germline lookup yields CDR1 LGHNA and CDR2 YNFKEQ. CDR3 protein: CASSQDWAQPNQPQHF. CDR3 nucleotide sequence: TGTGCCAGCAGCCAAGATTGGGCACAGCCCAATCAGCCCCAGCATTTT.

The chain carries TRBV28 and TRBJ1-1; D is ambiguous. Trimming shortened V by 3 bases and J by 3 bases, and 5 bases separated the two germline ends. Germline-derived CDR1 and CDR2 are MDHEN and SYDVKM. There are 12 residues in the CDR3. CDR3 nucleotide sequence: TGTGCCAGCAGTTTGAGGGACACTGAAGCTTTCTTT. It codes for CASSLRDTEAFF. Using reference TRBV28 and TRBJ1-1 for the parts outside the CDR3, the full variable domain is DVKVTQSSRYLVKRTGEKVFLECVQDMDHENMFWYRQDPGLGLRLIYFSYDVKMKEKGDIPEGYSVSREKKERFSLILESASTNQTSMYLCASSLRDTEAFFGQGTRLTVV.

The chain joins TRBV5-6 to TRBJ2-7, with TRBD2 matching over 10 bases. This CDR3 spans 15 amino acids. Losses at the gene ends were 4 bases for V and 4 bases for J; bases not matched to a gene: 8. Germline V lookup: CDR1 SGHDT, CDR2 YYEEEE. The CDR3 is CASSAPASGGYEQYF. Here the CDR3 DNA reads TGTGCCAGCAGCGCGCCCGCTAGCGGGGGATACGAGCAGTACTTC.

This clone was counted once. The rearrangement links TRBV19 to TRBJ1-3; maybe TRBD1 (5 bases). V was shortened by 4 bases and J by 0 bases, with 7 bases between the two germline ends. This CDR3 region has 14 residues. Germline CDR1 reads LNHDA; CDR2 reads SQIVND (reference sequence). The CDR3 protein is CASSNRYSGNTIYF. The CDR3 bases are TGTGCCAGTAGTAACAGGTACTCTGGAAACACCATATATTTT.

The chain joins TRBV27 to TRBJ2-3; 10 bases align to TRBD2. CDR1 and CDR2 from the germline V gene are MNHEY and SMNVEV (reference sequence). The CDR3 has 19 residues. The V and J ends lost 3 bases and 3 bases, in that order; junction bases with no gene match: 15. The CDR3 spells CASSFSQRGGFGGTDTQYF. In nucleotides, the CDR3 is TGTGCCAGCAGTTTTTCCCAGCGGGGGGGCTTTGGGGGGACAGATACGCAGTATTTT.

This chain joins TRBV5-1 and TRBJ2-6; D gene ambiguous. The CDR3 covers 14 residues. V was pared by 2 bases and J by 2 bases, with 5 bases between. CDR1 is SGHRS, CDR2 YFSETQ, per germline. The CDR3 DNA reads as TGCGCCAGCAGCTTAATCACTGGGGCCAACGTCCTGACTTTC. The encoded protein is CASSLITGANVLTF.

CDR3 sequence (DNA): TGTGCCAGCAGTTTCGTCAGGGACATTAATGAAAAACTGTTTTTT. This encodes CASSFVRDINEKLFF. This sequence joins TRBV27 and TRBJ1-4; TRBD1 is a possible D gene (6 bases). The V gene's germline CDR1 is MNHEY and CDR2 SMNVEV (reference sequence). The CDR3 covers 15 residues. V gave up 3 bases and J gave up 4 bases, with 12 bases separating them.

Remarks on this clone: Compared with germline, one end of the junction differs, possibly owing to a read error. The genes are TRBV7-8 and TRBJ1-1, with no clear D. The CDR3 is made up of 16 amino acids. The germline gives CDR1 SGHVS, CDR2 FQNEAQ. The CDR3 sequence is CVSSLAVGEGDTEAFF. The DNA for the CDR3 is TGTGTCAGCAGCTTAGCGGTCGGGGAGGGTGACACTGAAGCTTTCTTT.

The chain employs TRBV19 and TRBJ2-1; 7 nucleotides agree with TRBD1. The CDR3 covers 14 residues. From germline, CDR1 is LNHDA and CDR2 SQIVND (reference sequence). Trimming removed 5 bases from V and 5 bases from J; junction bases left unmatched: 6. CDR3 sequence (DNA): TGTGCCAGTAGTCCCTGGACAGGACACAATGAGCAGTTCTTC. Protein: CASSPWTGHNEQFF.

This clone came up once. V is TRBV4-1 and J is TRBJ1-2; 7 bases are a match to TRBD1. The CDR3 has 15 residues. CDR1 is MGHRA and CDR2 is YSYEKL in the germline V gene. The ends lost 0 bases at V and 8 bases at J; junction bases unmatched: 9. DNA for the CDR3: TGCGCCAGCAGCCAAGACCCGGAAAGGGGACAGGGCTACACCTTC. As protein: CASSQDPERGQGYTF.

CDR3 amino acids: CASSLGGLAESNEQFF. In nucleotides, the CDR3 is TGTGCCAGCAGCTTAGGGGGCCTAGCGGAGAGCAATGAGCAGTTCTTC. J is TRBJ2-1 and V is TRBV13, with TRBD2 matching 7 bases. The trim removed 0 bases at V and 6 bases at J, leaving 8 bases unmatched. Germline CDR1 is PRHDT and CDR2 is FYEKMQ (reference sequence). The CDR3 has 16 amino acids.

The rearrangement uses TRBV4-2 and TRBJ1-3, with D perhaps TRBD1 (6 bases). Germline V gene sequence: CDR1 LGHNA, CDR2 YNFKEQ. Trimming removed 4 bases at V and 3 bases at J, with 16 bases between. This CDR3 is built from 16 residues. CDR3 loop: CASSPGGPGFGNTIYF. As DNA, the CDR3 is TGTGCCAGCAGCCCCGGGGGGCCCGGGTTTGGAAACACCATATATTTT.

The chain carries TRBV7-9 and TRBJ2-7; 8 positions agree with TRBD2. J gave up 5 bases and V 5 bases, and 11 bases lay outside the gene matches. CDR1 is SEHNR, CDR2 FQNEAQ, per germline (reference sequence). This CDR3 is 15 amino acids long. CDR3 loop: CASSITGTRNDEQYF. The CDR3 nucleotides are TGTGCCAGCAGCATAACCGGGACTAGGAACGACGAGCAGTACTTC.

This clone was counted a single time. At one boundary the junction diverges from the germline segment, which might be a read error. The chain links TRBV7-9 to TRBJ2-7; 7 bases are a match to TRBD2. The CDR3 consists of 12 residues. Germline-derived CDR1 and CDR2 are SEHNR and FQNEAQ (reference sequence). CDR3 bases: TGTTCCAGCAGCTTAGGACTAGACGAGCAGTACTTC. Amino acid sequence: CSSSLGLDEQYF.

The V gene is TRBV11-2, the J gene TRBJ2-7; no definite D call. CDR1 and CDR2 from the germline V gene are SGHAT and FQNNGV. Deletions cut 5 bases from V and 4 bases from J, with 3 bases between. The CDR3 is made up of 10 amino acids. CDR3 region: CASSQYEQYF. CDR3 nucleotide sequence: TGTGCCAGCAGCCAGTACGAGCAGTACTTC.

The V call is TRBV4-1, the J call TRBJ1-2; tentative D call: TRBD1 (6 bases). Per germline, CDR1 MGHRA and CDR2 YSYEKL. CDR3 size: 16 residues. V was trimmed by 4 bases and J by 0 bases, leaving 15 bases between them. CDR3 DNA sequence: TGCGCCAGCAGCCTTGAACTGAGACAGGCTAACTATGGCTACACCTTC. Protein: CASSLELRQANYGYTF.

The chain combines TRBV5-1 with TRBJ2-3, with 8 bases matching TRBD2. V gave up 5 bases and J gave up 2 bases; unmatched junction bases: 7. Germline-derived CDR1 and CDR2 are SGHRS and YFSETQ. The CDR3 is made up of 15 amino acids. As DNA, the CDR3 is TGCGCCAGCAGTCTGGCTAGCGGGTTCACAGATACGCAGTATTTT. This gives the protein CASSLASGFTDTQYF.

CDR3 bases: TGTGCCAGCAGCTCCTGGACAGCCGGAAACACCATATATTTT. Encoded protein: CASSSWTAGNTIYF. The chain has TRBV7-6 and TRBJ1-3, with a tentative D call TRBD1 (6 bases). The CDR3 length is 14 residues. The germline V gene encodes CDR1 SGHVS and CDR2 FNYEAQ. V lost 4 bases, J lost 4 bases, and 11 bases lay in between.

This clone was seen a few times. V is TRBV15 and J is TRBJ2-7; weak D call: TRBD2 (7 bases). The CDR3 runs 15 residues. V was pared by 6 bases and J by 7 bases, with 22 bases between. The V gene's germline CDR1 is LNHNV and CDR2 YYDKDF (reference sequence). CDR3 bases: TGTGCCACCAGAAAGAGCTGGGCGGGGGCAGGGGAGCAGTACTTC. This gives the protein CATRKSWAGAGEQYF.

CDR3: CAIDGTGRLEQFF. CDR3 bases: TGTGCCATTGACGGGACAGGACGACTTGAGCAGTTCTTC. The rearrangement uses TRBV7-9 and TRBJ2-1; 8 nucleotides agree with TRBD1. V shed 10 bases and J 9 bases; nucleotides not matched to a gene: 11. The CDR3 contains 13 residues. Germline V lookup: CDR1 SEHNR, CDR2 FQNEAQ (reference sequence).

V is TRBV18 and J is TRBJ2-1; D is possibly TRBD1 (5 bases). The CDR3 contains 13 residues. V lost 4 bases and J 4 bases, leaving 8 bases between the germline ends. Germline CDR1 is KGHSH and CDR2 is LQKENI. Here the CDR3 reads CASSQTEYNEQFF. The CDR3 nucleotides read TGTGCCAGCTCACAGACAGAGTACAATGAGCAGTTCTTC.

This rearrangement joins TRBV2 to TRBJ1-2; 7 bases map to TRBD1. Germline CDR1 reads SNHLY; CDR2 reads FYNNEI. The length of the CDR3 is 14 residues. V lost 6 bases, J lost 3 bases, and 7 bases stayed unmatched. CDR3 sequence (DNA): TGTGCCAGCAGGGTGGACAGGTGGGACTATGGCTACACCTTC. This translates into CASRVDRWDYGYTF.

The V and J genes are TRBV18 and TRBJ2-5; 12 nucleotides agree with TRBD2. V shed 3 bases and J 0 bases; nucleotides not matched to a gene: 8. CDR1 and CDR2 (germline): KGHSH, LQKENI. CDR3 length equals 18 residues. CDR3 sequence: CASSPTSGGQPYQETQYF. Here the CDR3 DNA reads TGTGCCAGCTCACCCACTAGCGGGGGGCAACCGTACCAAGAGACCCAGTACTTC. The full variable domain, completed using reference TRBV18 and TRBJ2-5, is NAGVMQNPRHLVRRRGQEARLRCSPMKGHSHVYWYRQLPEEGLKFMVYLQKENIIDESGMPKERFSAEFPKEGPSILRIQQVVRGDSAAYFCASSPTSGGQPYQETQYFGPGTRLLVL.

This CDR3 is CASSQDSRTLSTNEKLFF. In nucleotides, the CDR3 is TGCGCCAGCAGCCAAGATAGTCGGACTTTGTCCACTAATGAAAAACTGTTTTTT. The J gene is TRBJ1-4, the V gene TRBV4-3; D call uncertain. The CDR3 totals 18 residues. Germline loops: CDR1 LGHNA, CDR2 YSLEER. The V end lost 0 bases, the J end lost 2 bases, and 16 bases lay between the germline ends.

Concerning this clone: One junction end does not reproduce the germline sequence, and a read error may be involved. The V call is TRBV7-9, the J call TRBJ1-1; no definite D call. Germline CDR1 and CDR2: SEHNR and FQNEAQ (reference sequence). This CDR3 contains 11 residues. The CDR3 region has the DNA TGTTCCAGCCGCCTGGCGGGTGAAGCTTTCTTT. Its protein is CSSRLAGEAFF.

This clone was found a few times. The J gene is TRBJ2-1, the V gene TRBV11-3; D ambiguous. Trimming pared 6 bases from V and 7 bases from J, leaving 16 bases between. The CDR3 spans 14 residues. The V gene's germline CDR1 is SGHNT and CDR2 YENEEA. CDR3 amino acids: CASSSNYPANEQFF. CDR3 nucleotides: TGTGCCAGCAGTTCGAACTACCCCGCGAATGAGCAGTTCTTC. Filled out from reference TRBV11-3 and TRBJ2-1, the complete variable domain reads EAGVVQSPRYKIIEKKQPVAFWCNPISGHNTLYWYLQNLGQGPELLIRYENEEAVDDSQLPKDRFSAERLKGVDSTLKIQPAELGDSAVYLCASSSNYPANEQFFGPGTRLTVL.